These T cell receptor beta chains were read from a single sample in a study of CD8+ T cells in alopecia areata. Libraries were prepared by immunoSEQ multiplex PCR; TCRdb keeps only in-frame clonotypes and omits some of them. The data contain 100,000 to 150,000 clones, roughly 50% of them singletons. This specimen was CD8+ T cells sorted from blood, taken at week 0. The receptor source for this set is a human donor with alopecia areata. Each CDR3 is given with its conserved first and last residue. A clone size is listed for some rows: how often the clone was seen (once, few, many), or a class if it is expanded.

V gene,J gene,clone size,CDR3 protein
TRBV27,TRBJ2-3,few,CASSWTGDTDTQYF
TRBV27,TRBJ2-7,NA,CASSLVDSYEQYF
TRBV2,TRBJ2-2,few,CASSEAEWVTGELFF
TRBV14,TRBJ2-7,NA,CASSYTVGNFYEQYF
TRBV2,TRBJ1-1,few,CASTASGTEAFF
TRBV29-1,TRBJ2-1,NA,CSVDVTSGVNNEQFF
TRBV29-1,TRBJ2-6,few,CSVEDLADISGANVLTF
TRBV13,TRBJ2-7,NA,CASSSDRKPYEQYF
TRBV4-1,TRBJ1-5,NA,CASSYRNGGDRPQHF
TRBV30,TRBJ1-1,NA,CAWSQATGSNTEAFF
TRBV30,TRBJ1-5,NA,CAWSDRVSNQPQHF
TRBV5-6,TRBJ1-3,NA,CASSFWVGNTIYF
TRBV9,TRBJ2-1,NA,CASSDSVRGGDEQFF
TRBV6-1,TRBJ2-7,NA,CASRQINGRFEQYF
TRBV2,TRBJ2-7,NA,CAWIGLALDEQYF
TRBV27,TRBJ1-6,NA,CASTTTGGLSPLHF
TRBV30,TRBJ1-1,NA,CAWEPGHGNTEAFF
TRBV19,TRBJ2-1,NA,CASSMGTSGGAFEQFF
TRBV5-6,TRBJ2-7,NA,CASSTSTASPYEQYF
TRBV5-1,TRBJ2-1,medium-sized,CASSLVPPTSDYNEQFF
TRBV10-3,TRBJ1-1,NA,CASGAGGYTEAFF
TRBV7-9,TRBJ2-2,NA,CATHPGLNTGELFF
TRBV19,TRBJ2-7,NA,CASRDGSYEQYF
TRBV6-5,TRBJ2-2,few,CASTQGHTGELFF
TRBV27,TRBJ1-1,NA,CASSLNPGNTEAFF
TRBV6-5,TRBJ2-1,NA,CASSPWTANEQFF
TRBV29-1,TRBJ2-7,few,CSARGGVGDEQYF
TRBV30,TRBJ1-3,NA,CAWTPTGGHTIYF
TRBV2,TRBJ2-7,NA,CASSVRQGGEQYF
TRBV4-3,TRBJ2-5,NA,CASSQEGGGVKTQYF
TRBV5-1,TRBJ2-1,few,CASSRAGGPLSYNEQFF
TRBV7-8,TRBJ2-6,NA,CASSLGGANVLTF
TRBV13,TRBJ2-7,NA,CASSPLAGGPNEQYF
TRBV7-8,TRBJ2-7,few,CASSYGGGYEQYF
TRBV9,TRBJ2-3,once,CASSVAGGGTDTQYF
TRBV4-1,TRBJ2-1,few,CASSHPQGANEQFF